This T cell receptor (beta chain) was sequenced in a study of radiation and T cells in renal cell carcinoma. Background on the study: Nephrectomy followed 15 Gy stereotactic body radiation by 4 weeks. Whole-study results and caveats: In blood, top tumor clones expanded by 2 weeks, shrinking by 4. Baseline intratumoral clonotype presence is unknown without pretreatment biopsies.

Using immunoSEQ multiplex PCR, the repertoire was profiled, and TCRdb retains in-frame clones only, with some absent. The table shows 94,000 or so clones, with 65% to 85% occurring only once. V gave up 4 bases and J gave up 10 bases, with 26 bases separating them. This CDR3 is built from 17 residues. Looked up from germline, CDR1 is LNHDA and CDR2 is SQIVND (reference sequence). This clone was found once. What it binds is unknown. Time point reported: baseline pretreatment blood. Documented treatment: 15 Gy SBRT to primary tumor, nephrectomy 4 weeks later. The patient's renal cell carcinoma had clear cell pathology.

The V call is TRBV19, the J call TRBJ2-1; the D gene is possibly TRBD2 (6 bases). The sequencing here drew on blood, taken from a patient whose treatment included radiotherapy and nephrectomy. This receptor was identified in a man aged 60 to 69 with renal cell carcinoma. The CDR3 region has the DNA TGTGCCAGTAGTACACCTCGACTAGTACTTTCGGGTGGCGAGCAGTTCTTC. It yields the protein CASSTPRLVLSGGEQFF.